This TCR beta chain was captured in a study of cytomegalovirus exposure and HLA in healthy donors. Study in general: Membership in the Caucasian-associated ancestry cluster was found for about four fifths of about 430 genotyped donors. The study's findings and limits: CMV antigen specificity of a few CMV-associated chains was confirmed in vitro. A likely sequencing artifact accounted for one observed cluster of highly shared sequence variants. V- and J-gene trimming in TCR beta was tied to a missense DCLRE1C variant by an analysis performed later.

Germline CDR1 SNHLY, CDR2 FYNNEI. The CDR3 has 15 amino acids. Germline trimming cut 6 bases from V and 1 base from J; bases unmatched to any gene: 4. To note about this clone: Its matching antigen is unknown.

Researchers ran the PCR with 60 Vbeta and 13 Jbeta primers. Clones were sequenced by immunoSEQ multiplex PCR, and TCRdb holds only the in-frame ones, with some missing. The repertoire holds over 140,000 clones, with 82% as singletons. Sequencing was done on a sample of PBMCs. The source of this sequence is a man younger than 45 in good health and CMV-seropositive. The V and J genes are TRBV2 and TRBJ2-3, with TRBD1 identical over 10 bases. This chain's CDR3 is CASRLGTGGTDTQYF. CDR3 in DNA: TGTGCCAGCAGACTGGGGACAGGGGGCACAGATACGCAGTATTTT. The full variable domain, its missing parts supplied by reference TRBV2 and TRBJ2-3, is EPEVTQTPSHQVTQMGQEVILRCVPISNHLYFYWYRQILGQKVEFLVSFYNNEISEKSEIFDDQFSVERPDGSNFTLKIRSTKLEDSAMYFCASRLGTGGTDTQYFGPGTRLTVL.